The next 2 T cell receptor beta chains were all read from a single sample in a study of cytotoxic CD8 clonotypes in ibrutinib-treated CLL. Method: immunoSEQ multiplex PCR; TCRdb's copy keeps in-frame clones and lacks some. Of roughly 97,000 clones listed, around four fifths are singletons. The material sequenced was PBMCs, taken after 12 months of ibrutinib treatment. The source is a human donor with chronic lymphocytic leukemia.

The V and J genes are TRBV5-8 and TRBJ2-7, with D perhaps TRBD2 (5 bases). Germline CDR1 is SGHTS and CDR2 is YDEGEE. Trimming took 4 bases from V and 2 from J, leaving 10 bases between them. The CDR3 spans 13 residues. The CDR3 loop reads CASSGGSTYEQYF. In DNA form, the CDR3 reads TGTGCCAGCAGCGGAGGATCCACCTACGAGCAGTACTTC. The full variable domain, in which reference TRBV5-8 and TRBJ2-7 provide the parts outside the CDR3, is EAGVTQSPTHLIKTRGQQATLRCSPISGHTSVYWYQQALGLGLQFLLWYDEGEERNRGNFPPRFSGRQFPNYSSELNVNALELEDSALYLCASSGGSTYEQYFGPGTRLTVT.

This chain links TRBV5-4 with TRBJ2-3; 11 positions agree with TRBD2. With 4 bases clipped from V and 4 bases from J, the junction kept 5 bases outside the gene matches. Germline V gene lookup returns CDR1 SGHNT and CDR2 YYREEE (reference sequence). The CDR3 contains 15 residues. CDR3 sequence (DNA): TGTGCCAGCAGCGCCACTAGCGGGGGACCAGATACGCAGTATTTT. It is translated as CASSATSGGPDTQYF.